This entry lists 9 T cell receptor beta chains sequenced from one sample in a study of cytomegalovirus exposure and HLA in healthy donors. PCR used 60 Vbeta primers and 13 Jbeta primers. Assay used: immunoSEQ multiplex PCR; TCRdb lists only in-frame clones, some missing. The sample yields about 130,000 clones, around four fifths seen once. The sequencing sample was made of PBMCs. Every receptor here comes from a female donor in good health and CMV-seronegative.

The rearrangement joins TRBV19 to TRBJ2-4; 14 bases align to TRBD2. From germline, CDR1 is LNHDA and CDR2 SQIVND (reference sequence). This CDR3 has 17 amino acids. The junction had 12 bases not matched to a gene; V was cut back by 5 bases and J by 9 bases. The CDR3 region is CASSPRGLAGVGGIQYF. CDR3 in DNA: TGTGCCAGTAGTCCCCGGGGACTAGCGGGAGTGGGGGGCATTCAGTACTTC. The whole variable domain, remainder taken from reference TRBV19 and TRBJ2-4, is DGGITQSPKYLFRKEGQNVTLSCEQNLNHDAMYWYRQDPGQGLRLIYYSQIVNDFQKGDIAEGYSVSREKKESFPLTVTSAQKNPTAFYLCASSPRGLAGVGGIQYFGAGTRLSVL.

This clone was observed once. V and J are TRBV19 and TRBJ1-1; no clear D gene. CDR1 and CDR2 (germline): LNHDA, SQIVND (reference sequence). V gave up 10 bases and J gave up 1 base, with 13 bases separating them. The CDR3 covers 13 residues. The CDR3 nucleotides are TGTGCCACCTCCCGTTTTCCGAACACTGAAGCTTTCTTT. The encoded protein is CATSRFPNTEAFF.

This clone was counted only a few times. The chain joins TRBV11-2 to TRBJ1-1; TRBD1 matches at 7 bases. Trimming took 6 bases from V and 8 from J; bases not matched to a gene: 3. The CDR3 is made up of 11 amino acids. Germline values: CDR1 SGHAT, CDR2 FQNNGV. The CDR3 sequence: CASRKTGEAFF. The CDR3, as DNA: TGTGCCAGCAGGAAGACAGGGGAAGCTTTCTTT. Full variable domain (outside the CDR3, taken from reference TRBV11-2 and TRBJ1-1): EAGVAQSPRYKIIEKRQSVAFWCNPISGHATLYWYQQILGQGPKLLIQFQNNGVVDDSQLPKDRFSAERLKGVDSTLKIQPAKLEDSAVYLCASRKTGEAFFGQGTRLTVV.

The chain carries TRBV5-4 and TRBJ1-4; 9 bases are shared with TRBD1. The trim removed 2 bases at V and 11 bases at J, leaving 1 base unmatched. Germline-derived CDR1 and CDR2 are SGHNT and YYREEE (reference sequence). The CDR3 loop spans 12 amino acids. The CDR3 DNA sequence: TGTGCCAGCAGCTTTACAGGGGGCAAACTGTTTTTT. It is translated as CASSFTGGKLFF.

The J gene is TRBJ2-7, the V gene TRBV7-9; TRBD2 agrees at 11 bases. CDR1 is SEHNR, CDR2 FQNEAQ, per germline (reference sequence). CDR3 size: 16 residues. V was pared by 1 base and J by 7 bases, with 9 bases of the junction left unmatched. The CDR3 reads CASSLEGSGRGEEQYF. CDR3 nucleotide sequence: TGTGCCAGCAGCTTAGAAGGTAGCGGGAGGGGCGAGGAGCAGTACTTC. The entire variable domain, with the rest obtained from reference TRBV7-9 and TRBJ2-7, is as follows: DTGVSQNPRHKITKRGQNVTFRCDPISEHNRLYWYRQTLGQGPEFLTYFQNEAQLEKSRLLSDRFSAERPKGSFSTLEIQRTEQGDSAMYLCASSLEGSGRGEEQYFGPGTRLTVT.

The genes are TRBV5-6 and TRBJ2-1, with 13 positions matching TRBD2. V shed 4 bases and J 7 bases; nucleotides not matched to a gene: 5. The germline V gene encodes CDR1 SGHDT and CDR2 YYEEEE. This CDR3 has 15 residues. CDR3 bases: TGTGCCAGCAGCAGGGGACTAGCGGGATGGAATGAGCAGTTCTTC. Protein: CASSRGLAGWNEQFF.

The V and J genes are TRBV28 and TRBJ2-1; 7 positions agree with TRBD2. V gave up 6 bases and J gave up 6 bases; unmatched junction bases: 5. CDR3 length: 13 amino acids. Germline assignment: CDR1 MDHEN and CDR2 SYDVKM. The CDR3 region has the DNA TGTGCCAGCAGCTCGGGGGGACGCAATGAGCAGTTCTTC. It encodes CASSSGGRNEQFF.

This clone came up once. This chain uses TRBV16 with TRBJ2-7, with 8 bases fitting TRBD1. The V gene's germline CDR1 is KGHSY and CDR2 FQNENV. The CDR3 contains 15 residues. V gave up 3 bases and J gave up 5 bases; unmatched junction bases: 9. CDR3 DNA: TGTGCCAGCAGCCACCCCGCGACAGGGGACGACGAGCAGTACTTC. Amino acids: CASSHPATGDDEQYF.

This sequence joins TRBV5-1 and TRBJ2-1, with 7 bases matching TRBD2. Germline CDR1 SGHRS, CDR2 YFSETQ. This CDR3 is 14 amino acids long. Trimming took 7 bases from V and 8 from J; bases not matched to a gene: 12. As DNA, the CDR3 is TGCGCCAGCTCCCGCGGGGGAGGGAGGGATGAGCAGTTCTTC. Translating gives CASSRGGGRDEQFF.